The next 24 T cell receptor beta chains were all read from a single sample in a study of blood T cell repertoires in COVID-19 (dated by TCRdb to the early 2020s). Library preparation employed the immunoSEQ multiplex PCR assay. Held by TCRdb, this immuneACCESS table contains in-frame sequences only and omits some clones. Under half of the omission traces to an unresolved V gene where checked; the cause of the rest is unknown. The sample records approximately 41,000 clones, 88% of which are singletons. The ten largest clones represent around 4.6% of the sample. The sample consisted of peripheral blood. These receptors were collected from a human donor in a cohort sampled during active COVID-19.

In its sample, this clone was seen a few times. This chain's CDR3 is CASSSLQGQPQHF. The CDR3 region has the DNA TGTGCCAGCAGCTCACTTCAGGGTCAGCCCCAGCATTTT. The chain links TRBV3-1 (or the pseudogene TRBV3-2) to TRBJ1-5, with a weak D call TRBD1 (5 bases). Germline V gene sequence: CDR1 LGHDT, CDR2 YNNKEL (reference sequence). The CDR3 covers 13 residues. Trimming removed 5 bases from V and 6 bases from J, with 11 bases in between.

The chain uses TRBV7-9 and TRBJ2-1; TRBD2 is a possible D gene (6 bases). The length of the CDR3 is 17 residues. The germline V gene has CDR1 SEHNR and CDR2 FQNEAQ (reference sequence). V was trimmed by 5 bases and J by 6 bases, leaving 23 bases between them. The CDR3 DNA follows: TGTGCCAGCAGCCTCCTAATCGGGGCTAGCGCGCCCAATGAGCAGTTCTTC. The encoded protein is CASSLLIGASAPNEQFF. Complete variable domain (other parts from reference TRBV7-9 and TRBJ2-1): DTGVSQNPRHKITKRGQNVTFRCDPISEHNRLYWYRQTLGQGPEFLTYFQNEAQLEKSRLLSDRFSAERPKGSFSTLEIQRTEQGDSAMYLCASSLLIGASAPNEQFFGPGTRLTVL.

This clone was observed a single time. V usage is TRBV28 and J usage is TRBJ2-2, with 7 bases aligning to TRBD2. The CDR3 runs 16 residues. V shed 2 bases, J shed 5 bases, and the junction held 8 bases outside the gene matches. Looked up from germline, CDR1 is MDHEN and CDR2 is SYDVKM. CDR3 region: CASSLDKSGKTGELFF. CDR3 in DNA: TGTGCCAGCAGTTTAGACAAAAGCGGGAAAACCGGGGAGCTGTTTTTT.

CDR3 amino acids: CASSPRRLAGGPDEQYF. Written as DNA, the CDR3 is TGTGCCAGCAGCCCCCGAAGGCTAGCGGGAGGGCCTGACGAGCAGTACTTC. The chain combines TRBV11-2 with TRBJ2-7; 12 nucleotides match TRBD2. Trimming cost V 5 bases and J 5 bases; bases outside gene matches: 13. This CDR3 contains 17 residues. Germline CDR1 reads SGHAT; CDR2 reads FQNNGV.

The CDR3 DNA follows: TGTGCCACCTCGCGGGACAGGGAAAACACCGGGGAGCTGTTTTTT. This encodes CATSRDRENTGELFF. This rearrangement joins TRBV24-1 to TRBJ2-2; 9 nucleotides align to TRBD1. The CDR3 is made up of 15 amino acids. V gave up 9 bases and J gave up 2 bases; unmatched junction bases: 6. Looked up from germline, CDR1 is KGHDR and CDR2 is SFDVKD.

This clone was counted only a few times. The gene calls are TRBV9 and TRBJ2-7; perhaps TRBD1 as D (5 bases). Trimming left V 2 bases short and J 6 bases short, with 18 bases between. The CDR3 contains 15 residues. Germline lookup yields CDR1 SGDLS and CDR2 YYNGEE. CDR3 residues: CASSVDSAGIVEQYF. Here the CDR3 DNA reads TGTGCCAGCAGCGTGGATTCCGCAGGGATCGTCGAGCAGTACTTC.

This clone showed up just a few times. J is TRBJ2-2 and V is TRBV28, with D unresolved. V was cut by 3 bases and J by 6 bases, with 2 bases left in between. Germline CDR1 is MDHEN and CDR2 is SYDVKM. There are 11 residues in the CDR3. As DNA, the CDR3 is TGTGCCAGCAGTTTCTCCGGGGAGCTGTTTTTT. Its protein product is CASSFSGELFF.

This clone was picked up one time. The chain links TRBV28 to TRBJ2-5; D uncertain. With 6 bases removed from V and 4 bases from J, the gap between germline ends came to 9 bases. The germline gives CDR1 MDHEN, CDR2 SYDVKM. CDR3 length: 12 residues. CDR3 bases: TGTGCCAGCAGCGGAGCCCCAGAGACCCAGTACTTC. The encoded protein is CASSGAPETQYF. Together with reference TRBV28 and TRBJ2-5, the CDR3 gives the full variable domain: DVKVTQSSRYLVKRTGEKVFLECVQDMDHENMFWYRQDPGLGLRLIYFSYDVKMKEKGDIPEGYSVSREKKERFSLILESASTNQTSMYLCASSGAPETQYFGPGTRLLVL.

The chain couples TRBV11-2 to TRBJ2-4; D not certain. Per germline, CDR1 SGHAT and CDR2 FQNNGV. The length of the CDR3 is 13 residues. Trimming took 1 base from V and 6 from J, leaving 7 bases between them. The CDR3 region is CASSLGVINIQYF. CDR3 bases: TGTGCCAGCAGCTTAGGCGTAATAAACATTCAGTACTTC.

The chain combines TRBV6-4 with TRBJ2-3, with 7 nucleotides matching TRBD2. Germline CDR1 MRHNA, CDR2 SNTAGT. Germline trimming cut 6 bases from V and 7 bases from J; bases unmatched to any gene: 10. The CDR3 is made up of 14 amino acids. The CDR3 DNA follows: TGTGCCAGCAGCCCCGATAGCGGGTTATATACGCAGTATTTT. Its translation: CASSPDSGLYTQYF.

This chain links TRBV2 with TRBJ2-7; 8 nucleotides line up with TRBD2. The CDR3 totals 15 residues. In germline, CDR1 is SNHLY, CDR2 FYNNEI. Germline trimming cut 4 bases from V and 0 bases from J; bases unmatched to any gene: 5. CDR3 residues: CASSVGGEDSYEQYF. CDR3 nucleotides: TGTGCCAGCAGTGTCGGGGGGGAGGACTCCTACGAGCAGTACTTC.

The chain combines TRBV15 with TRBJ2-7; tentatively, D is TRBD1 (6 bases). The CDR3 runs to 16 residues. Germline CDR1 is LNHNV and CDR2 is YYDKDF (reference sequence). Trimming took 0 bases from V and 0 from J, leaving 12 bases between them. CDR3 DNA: TGTGCCACCAGCAGAGATCTGGACAGAGCCTCCTACGAGCAGTACTTC. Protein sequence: CATSRDLDRASYEQYF.

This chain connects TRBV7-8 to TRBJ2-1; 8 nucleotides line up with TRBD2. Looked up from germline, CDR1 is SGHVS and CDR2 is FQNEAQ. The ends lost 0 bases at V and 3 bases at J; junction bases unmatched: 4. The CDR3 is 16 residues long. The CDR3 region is CASSLASGNNYNEQFF. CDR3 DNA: TGTGCCAGCAGCTTAGCTAGCGGGAATAACTACAATGAGCAGTTCTTC.

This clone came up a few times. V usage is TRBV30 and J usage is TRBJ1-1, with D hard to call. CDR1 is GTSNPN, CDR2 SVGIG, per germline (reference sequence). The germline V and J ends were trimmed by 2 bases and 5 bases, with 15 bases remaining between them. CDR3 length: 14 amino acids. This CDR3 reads CAWSLIELRTEAFF. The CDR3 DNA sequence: TGTGCCTGGAGTCTAATTGAGCTGAGGACTGAAGCTTTCTTT. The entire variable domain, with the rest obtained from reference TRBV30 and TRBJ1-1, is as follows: SQTIHQWPATLVQPVGSPLSLECTVEGTSNPNLYWYRQAAGRGLQLLFYSVGIGQISSEVPQNLSASRPQDRQFILSSKKLLLSDSGFYLCAWSLIELRTEAFFGQGTRLTVV.

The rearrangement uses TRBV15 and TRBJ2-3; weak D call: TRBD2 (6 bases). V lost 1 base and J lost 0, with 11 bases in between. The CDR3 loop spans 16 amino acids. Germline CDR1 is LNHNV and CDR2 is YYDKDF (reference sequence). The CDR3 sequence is CATSRGGASSTDTQYF. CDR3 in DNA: TGTGCCACCAGCAGAGGCGGGGCTTCTAGCACAGATACGCAGTATTTT.

The CDR3 sequence is CASSLAGVFSYNEQFF. CDR3 nucleotide sequence: TGCGCCAGCAGCTTGGCCGGGGTGTTCTCCTACAATGAGCAGTTCTTC. The chain combines TRBV5-1 with TRBJ2-1, with a weak D call TRBD2 (5 bases). The CDR3 sequence is 16 residues long. Germline V gene data show CDR1 as SGHRS and CDR2 as YFSETQ. Deletions cut 0 bases from V and 0 bases from J, with 10 bases between.

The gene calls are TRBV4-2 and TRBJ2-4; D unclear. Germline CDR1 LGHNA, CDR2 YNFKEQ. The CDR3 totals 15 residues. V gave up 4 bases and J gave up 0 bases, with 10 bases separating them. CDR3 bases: TGTGCCAGCAGCCGAGACGGGTTAGCCAAAAACATTCAGTACTTC. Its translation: CASSRDGLAKNIQYF.

The DNA of the CDR3 is TGTGCCAGCAGTTACGGCGGGAACACTGAAGCTTTCTTT. This codes for CASSYGGNTEAFF. The V and J genes are TRBV6-5 and TRBJ1-1; D not resolved. CDR1 and CDR2 (germline): MNHEY, SVGAGI. V lost 2 bases, J lost 1 base, and 5 bases lay in between. The CDR3 sequence is 13 residues long.

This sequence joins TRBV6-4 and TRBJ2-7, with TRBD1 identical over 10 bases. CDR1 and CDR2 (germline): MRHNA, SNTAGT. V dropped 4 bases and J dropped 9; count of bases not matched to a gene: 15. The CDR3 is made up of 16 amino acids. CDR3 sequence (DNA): TGTGCCAGCAGTGTTTCGTCCGAGGACAGGGGGAATTTGCAGTACTTC. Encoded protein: CASSVSSEDRGNLQYF.

CDR3 in amino acids: CASSQGGGTYEQYF. The CDR3, as DNA: TGTGCCAGCAGCCAGGGGGGGGGAACGTACGAGCAGTACTTC. The chain links TRBV14 to TRBJ2-7; 7 nucleotides line up with TRBD2. After removal of 3 bases from V and 4 bases from J, the junction contained 6 bases not matched to a gene. Germline assignment: CDR1 SGHDN and CDR2 FVKESK. The CDR3 totals 14 residues.

The CDR3 sequence: CSASYNEKLFF. Here the CDR3 DNA reads TGCAGTGCTTCCTATAATGAAAAACTGTTTTTT. The chain uses TRBV20-1 and TRBJ1-4; D uncertain. CDR1 DFQATT and CDR2 SNEGSKA come from the germline V gene (reference sequence). Trimming stripped 5 bases from V and 4 bases from J, with 5 bases between. The CDR3 totals 11 residues.

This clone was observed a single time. CDR3 region: CASSFRTEAFF. The CDR3 DNA is TGTGCCAGCAGTTTTCGCACTGAAGCTTTCTTT. This chain uses TRBV12-3 or TRBV12-4 with TRBJ1-1; D unresolved. V was clipped by 3 bases and J by 4 bases, with 3 bases between them. CDR3 length: 11 amino acids.

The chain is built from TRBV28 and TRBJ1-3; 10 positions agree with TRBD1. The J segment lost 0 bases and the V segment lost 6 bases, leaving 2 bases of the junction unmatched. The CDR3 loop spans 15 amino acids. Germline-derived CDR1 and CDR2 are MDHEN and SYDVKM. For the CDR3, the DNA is TGTGCCAGCAGACGACAGGGGGCCTCTGGAAACACCATATATTTT. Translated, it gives CASRRQGASGNTIYF.

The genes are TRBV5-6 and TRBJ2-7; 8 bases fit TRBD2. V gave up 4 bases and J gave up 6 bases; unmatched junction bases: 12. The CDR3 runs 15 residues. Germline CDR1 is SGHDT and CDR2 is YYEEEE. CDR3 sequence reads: CASSRGTRVNSEQYF. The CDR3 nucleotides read TGTGCCAGCAGCCGGGGGACTAGAGTTAACTCCGAGCAGTACTTC.